This T cell receptor beta chain was recovered during a study of T cell repertoires in aging, cancer and after chemotherapy. Amplification of TCR beta used genomic DNA extracted from peripheral blood. In its sample, this clonotype is medium-sized. V lost 7 bases to trimming and J lost 2 bases, with 18 bases between them. Looked up from germline, CDR1 is SQVTM and CDR2 is ANQGSEA. The CDR3 has 15 amino acids. TRB rearrangements spanning V, D and J were amplified using mixed TRB-A/B primers. Using its own MiXCR run on the multiplex PCR reads, TCRdb lists one record per CDR3 protein. This table holds around 12,000 distinct CDR3 sequences, 35% to 45% found once.

This chain links TRBV29-1 with TRBJ2-1; D possibly corresponds to TRBD1 (6 bases). What was sequenced was blood. The TCR was taken from a human donor in good health. The donor label of this sample is uncertain. The CDR3 DNA sequence: TGCAGCGGCGCGTTTACAGGGTTCGCCTACAATGAGCAGTTCTTC. Translating gives CSGAFTGFAYNEQFF.